The subject of this entry is one T cell receptor (beta chain). Its antigen is still unknown. The sample comes from a study of OX40 agonist ivuxolimab in advanced cancers. CDR3 size: 12 residues. V shed 5 bases and J shed 9 bases, with 10 bases lying between them. Germline loops: CDR1 MNHNY, CDR2 SVGAGI (reference sequence). Study-level points and caveats: CD8+ T cells (on average) carried more expanded clones than CD4+ T cells. Some of the lowest clonal expansion was seen in partial responders at 0.1-3.0 mg/kg.

Only in-frame clones appear in the TCRdb table, and some are missing; sequencing was by immunoSEQ multiplex PCR. The repertoire includes 85,000 to 100,000 clones, 75% to 90% of them detected once, and about 0.2% sits in the top ten. The sequence was collected from an adult with an advanced solid tumor such as melanoma, head and neck, liver or kidney cancer. This specimen was CD4+ or CD8+ T cells sorted from blood, taken in a trial of the OX40 agonist ivuxolimab. V usage is TRBV6-6 and J usage is TRBJ2-2, with D perhaps matching TRBD1 (6 bases). The CDR3 DNA follows: TGTGCCAGCAGTAAACAGGGATGGGAGCTGTTTTTT. Translating gives CASSKQGWELFF.